This TCR beta chain was retrieved from a study of OX40 agonist ivuxolimab in advanced cancers. Study context: With ivuxolimab, an agonistic anti-OX40 (CD134) antibody, patients were treated. Study conclusions and caveats: CD4+ and CD8+ T cells in blood underwent clonal expansion by week 6 at 0.1 to 3.0 mg/kg.

The data were produced by immunoSEQ multiplex PCR, yet TCRdb's version contains in-frame clones alone and is incomplete. The sample has roughly 69,000 clones, less than 95% seen once. To note about this clone: Its antigen is undetermined.

CDR1 SGHRS and CDR2 YFSETQ come from the germline V gene. V was pared by 3 bases and J by 9 bases, with 13 bases between. CDR3 length: 14 residues. This specimen was CD4+ or CD8+ T cells sorted from blood, taken in a trial of the OX40 agonist ivuxolimab. The receptor was derived from an adult with an advanced solid tumor such as melanoma, head and neck, liver or kidney cancer. This chain uses TRBV5-1 with TRBJ1-6; perhaps TRBD1 as D (6 bases). Written as DNA, the CDR3 is TGCGCCAGCAGCTGGGGGCCAGCAATTTCACCCCTCCACTTT. Its translation is CASSWGPAISPLHF.